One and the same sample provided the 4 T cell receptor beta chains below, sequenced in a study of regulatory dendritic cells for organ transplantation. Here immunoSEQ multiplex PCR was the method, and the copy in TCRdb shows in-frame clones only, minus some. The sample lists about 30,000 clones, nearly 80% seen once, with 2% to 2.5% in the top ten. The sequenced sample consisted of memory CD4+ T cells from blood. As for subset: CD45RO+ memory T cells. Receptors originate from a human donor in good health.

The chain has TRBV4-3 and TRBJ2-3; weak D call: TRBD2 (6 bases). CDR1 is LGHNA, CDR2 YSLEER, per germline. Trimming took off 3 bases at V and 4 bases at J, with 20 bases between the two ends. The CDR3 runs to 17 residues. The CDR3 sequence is CASSQNTGEGVPDTQYF. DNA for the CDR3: TGCGCCAGCAGCCAGAATACGGGGGAAGGGGTCCCAGATACGCAGTATTTT.

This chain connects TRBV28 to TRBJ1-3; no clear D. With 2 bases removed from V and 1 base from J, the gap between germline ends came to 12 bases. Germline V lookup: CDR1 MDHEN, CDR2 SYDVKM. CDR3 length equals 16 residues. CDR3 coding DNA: TGTGCCAGCAGTTTAAAAGGGAGGCTTTCTGGAAACACCATATATTTT. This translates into CASSLKGRLSGNTIYF.

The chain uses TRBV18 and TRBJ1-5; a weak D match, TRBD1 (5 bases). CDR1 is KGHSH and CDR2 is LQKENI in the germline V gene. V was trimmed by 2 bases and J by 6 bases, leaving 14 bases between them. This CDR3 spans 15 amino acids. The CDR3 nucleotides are TGTGCCAGCTCACCATTAGGCCAGGGCGTTCAGCCCCAGCATTTT. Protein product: CASSPLGQGVQPQHF.

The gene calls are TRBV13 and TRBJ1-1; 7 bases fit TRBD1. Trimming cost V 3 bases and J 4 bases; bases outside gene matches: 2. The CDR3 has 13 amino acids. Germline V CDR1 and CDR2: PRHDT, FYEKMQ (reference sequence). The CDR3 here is CASSFYRGTEAFF. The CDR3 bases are TGTGCCAGCAGCTTCTACAGGGGCACTGAAGCTTTCTTT. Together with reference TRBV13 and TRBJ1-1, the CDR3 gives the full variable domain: AAGVIQSPRHLIKEKRETATLKCYPIPRHDTVYWYQQGPGQDPQFLISFYEKMQSDKGSIPDRFSAQQFSDYHSELNMSSLELGDSALYFCASSFYRGTEAFFGQGTRLTVV.